This note documents a single T cell receptor beta chain sequence. This clonotype was seen many times. There is no known antigen for this receptor. Base qualities are not provided; no much larger clone lies one nucleotide away. This record belongs to a study of T cells in Graves' hyperthyroidism and ophthalmopathy (dated by TCRdb to the late 2010s). Background for the entire study: Peripheral blood samples were taken at initial diagnosis, before any treatment was given. TCR V-J signatures able to tell the groups apart were searched for in a discovery cohort of some 100 patients, of whom 43 had Graves' ophthalmopathy and some 60 had stable Graves' hyperthyroidism. Prospective prediction of ophthalmopathy was tested in an independent validation cohort of 18 to 20 hyperthyroidism patients and 17 patients who later progressed to ophthalmopathy. The approximately 98 discovery patients were randomly divided into training and test sets at a 7:3 ratio. In addition, the study compared T-cell repertoires in thyroid tissue and in blood from roughly 6 Graves' hyperthyroidism patients. After blood sampling, hyperthyroidism patients were treated with methimazole at a starting dose of 30 mg daily, and ophthalmopathy patients were treated with high-dose intravenous methylprednisolone. TCR Vbeta CDR3 sequencing of 120 to 150 peripheral blood samples (approximately 44 ophthalmopathy, 75 to 80 hyperthyroidism and some 17 progressor patients) is reported in the paper. Paper-wide results and their limitations: Most expanded thyroid clonotypes (frequency above 0.001) were also found in blood, which suggests that blood repertoires may mirror thyroid immune responses. No statistical method was used to fix the sample size in advance, and group allocation was not hidden from the investigators. During validation, the model predicted progression to ophthalmopathy a median of about 6.3 months ahead of onset, with more than 60% sensitivity and 72.22% specificity. A model built on a 13 V-J signature distinguished ophthalmopathy from stable hyperthyroidism, reaching about 89% sensitivity and approximately 81% specificity in cross-validation and 80%/75% in testing.

The germline ends are 12 bases apart after V is trimmed by 3 bases and J by 6 bases. The germline V gene provides CDR1 MDHEN and CDR2 SYDVKM. From the cysteine up to the phenylalanine, the CDR3 has a length of 14 residues. The sequence is cut down to CDR3 DNA, 42 bases in frame from base 1. The TCR beta CDR3 regions were amplified from RNA transcripts. The first round of RT-PCR for the TCR CDR3 was performed with the HTBI primer set and the Qiagen OneStep RT-PCR kit. Libraries were constructed in a second round of multiplex PCR, after which size selection and purification were carried out. Paired-end sequencing of the libraries was performed with 100 bp reads on an Illumina HiSeq2000. In the authors' own workflow: SOAPnuke was used to process the raw data, with reads discarded if the reads contained adapters or uncalled bases, had a mean Phred below 15, or lacked an exact constant-primer or identifier match. COPE v1.2.5 was used to merge the high-quality paired reads, and each unique nucleotide sequence was defined as a clonotype. MiTCR v1.1 was used to align the clonotypes against IMGT TRBV, TRBD and TRBJ reference segments. Only V-J combinations with frequency above 0.0001, covering approximately 99% of repertoires, were analysed. The TCS score was defined as F50 (clonal expansion) divided by E x V (chaos), with BLOSUM62-based TCRdist calculated between CDR3 peptides within each V-J. Welch's t-statistics and random forest reduced roughly 530 V-J features to roughly 13, which were used in a naive Bayes classifier (R e1071). The public sequencing data were trimmed at Q25 with fastp and processed into clonotypes with MiXCR by TCRdb, which kept only in-frame beta chains. Here each entry gathers all rows of one CDR3 protein and keeps the most common genes and DNA. The V and J calls and clone size are TCRdb's, not the authors'. Here the sample has more than 550,000 distinct CDR3 sequences; 17% occur a single time. Roughly a sixth of the sample is held by the ten biggest clonotypes.

Stable Graves' hyperthyroidism was defined as the absence of progression to ophthalmopathy over 18 months of follow-up. Hyperthyroidism patients were newly diagnosed, had a disease duration of under 2 months, and were aged 18 to 65 years. Patients with uncontrolled infections, other autoimmune diseases, pregnancy or lactation were excluded. Diagnoses were based on clinical symptoms, serum thyroxine and TRAb, thyroid ultrasound and orbital computed tomography. PBMCs were isolated from about 9 ml of fresh peripheral blood by Ficoll-Paque density gradient centrifugation. Trizol reagent was used to extract total RNA, and RNA quality was then checked on an Agilent 2100 Bioanalyzer.

The material sequenced was blood. The TCR comes from a man aged 50-60 years with Graves' hyperthyroidism. This chain is built from TRBV28 and TRBJ1-5, and the D gene may be TRBD1, 5 bases matching. The nucleotide sequence reads as follows: TGTGCCAGCAGTTTCGTAGGGAGGGGTCAGCCCCAGCATTTT. Translated, this gives CASSFVGRGQPQHF.